The 9 T cell receptor beta chains given below trace back to one sample, sequenced in a study of T cell responses to AZD1222 COVID-19 vaccine. TCRdb's table, derived via immunoSEQ multiplex PCR, lists solely in-frame clones and lacks some. The sample gives about 94,000 clones, nearly 90% of which show up once; 10% to 15% is in the top ten. The material was peripheral blood, obtained on day 0 of AZD1222 vaccination. The receptors here all came from an adult in good health.

V usage is TRBV7-3 and J usage is TRBJ2-3; TRBD1 might be the D (5 bases). CDR1 SGHTA and CDR2 FQGTGA come from the germline V gene. The CDR3 extends over 20 amino acids. Trimming took off 0 bases at V and 0 bases at J, with 22 bases between the two ends. CDR3 sequence reads: CASSLTVSPTFGASTDTQYF. The CDR3 nucleotides read TGTGCCAGCAGCTTAACGGTCTCTCCGACCTTTGGGGCCAGCACAGATACGCAGTATTTT.

This rearrangement joins TRBV18 to TRBJ1-4, with D possibly matching TRBD1 (6 bases). The CDR3 loop spans 13 amino acids. Germline CDR1 reads KGHSH; CDR2 reads LQKENI. V was clipped by 2 bases and J by 10 bases, with 11 bases between them. The CDR3 coding sequence is TGTGCCAGCTCACCAGGGGGCTTAGGAAAACTGTTTTTT. It codes for CASSPGGLGKLFF. The whole variable domain, remainder taken from reference TRBV18 and TRBJ1-4, is NAGVMQNPRHLVRRRGQEARLRCSPMKGHSHVYWYRQLPEEGLKFMVYLQKENIIDESGMPKERFSAEFPKEGPSILRIQQVVRGDSAAYFCASSPGGLGKLFFGSGTQLSVL.

The V and J genes are TRBV7-3 and TRBJ2-5; TRBD2 matches at 10 bases. Germline V gene lookup returns CDR1 SGHTA and CDR2 FQGTGA. V gave up 5 bases and J gave up 4 bases; unmatched junction bases: 7. This CDR3 region has 15 residues. The CDR3 nucleotides are TGTGCCAGCAGCCCGAGCGGGGGGGCGGGAGAGACCCAGTACTTC. This translates into CASSPSGGAGETQYF.

This sequence joins TRBV27 and TRBJ1-2, with 9 positions matching TRBD1. V shed 7 bases and J 6 bases; nucleotides not matched to a gene: 24. Germline V lookup: CDR1 MNHEY, CDR2 SMNVEV (reference sequence). The CDR3 sequence is 19 residues long. The CDR3: CASTSLNSQGAGTSDGYTF. For the CDR3, the DNA is TGTGCCAGCACGTCCCTAAATTCACAGGGGGCGGGAACGTCAGATGGCTACACCTTC.

The chain carries TRBV30 and TRBJ1-5; TRBD1 might be the D (5 bases). CDR1 is GTSNPN and CDR2 is SVGIG in the germline V gene (reference sequence). V was trimmed by 3 bases and J by 1 base, leaving 10 bases between them. The CDR3 covers 14 residues. CDR3 in amino acids: CAWSGRASNQPQHF. DNA for the CDR3: TGTGCCTGGAGCGGCAGGGCGAGCAATCAGCCCCAGCATTTT.

The genes are TRBV30 and TRBJ1-3; D is perhaps TRBD1 (5 bases). Germline V gives CDR1 GTSNPN, CDR2 SVGIG (reference sequence). The V gene lost 5 bases and the J gene lost 0 bases, with 11 bases spanning the gap. There are 14 residues in the CDR3. CDR3 region: CAWAGDDSGNTIYF. DNA for the CDR3: TGTGCCTGGGCGGGGGACGACTCTGGAAACACCATATATTTT.

The V gene is TRBV19, the J gene TRBJ1-2; D is unclear. The CDR3 extends over 13 amino acids. Between the trimmed V and J ends, which lost 7 bases and 4 bases, there was a span of 13 bases. The germline CDR1 and CDR2 sequences are LNHDA and SQIVND (reference sequence). The CDR3 region has the DNA TGTGCCAGTACCCACGGGTACGGCTATGGCTACACCTTC. Its translation: CASTHGYGYGYTF.

This clone was detected only a few times. V gene TRBV5-1 combines with J gene TRBJ2-1, with TRBD1 matching 10 bases. V dropped 4 bases and J dropped 8; count of bases not matched to a gene: 15. The germline V gene encodes CDR1 SGHRS and CDR2 YFSETQ. The CDR3 contains 17 residues. CDR3 in amino acids: CASSPTNPGQGLHEQFF. The DNA for the CDR3 is TGCGCCAGCAGCCCAACCAACCCGGGACAGGGGTTGCATGAGCAGTTCTTC.

J is TRBJ1-2 and V is TRBV19; TRBD1 is a possible D gene (5 bases). V was trimmed by 8 bases and J by 0 bases, leaving 13 bases between them. Germline CDR1 and CDR2: LNHDA and SQIVND (reference sequence). The length of the CDR3 is 14 residues. The CDR3 nucleotides are TGTGCCAGTCTATCCGACAGAACTAACTATGGCTACACCTTC. Amino acids: CASLSDRTNYGYTF. The full variable domain, rest sourced from reference TRBV19 and TRBJ1-2, is DGGITQSPKYLFRKEGQNVTLSCEQNLNHDAMYWYRQDPGQGLRLIYYSQIVNDFQKGDIAEGYSVSREKKESFPLTVTSAQKNPTAFYLCASLSDRTNYGYTFGSGTRLTVV.